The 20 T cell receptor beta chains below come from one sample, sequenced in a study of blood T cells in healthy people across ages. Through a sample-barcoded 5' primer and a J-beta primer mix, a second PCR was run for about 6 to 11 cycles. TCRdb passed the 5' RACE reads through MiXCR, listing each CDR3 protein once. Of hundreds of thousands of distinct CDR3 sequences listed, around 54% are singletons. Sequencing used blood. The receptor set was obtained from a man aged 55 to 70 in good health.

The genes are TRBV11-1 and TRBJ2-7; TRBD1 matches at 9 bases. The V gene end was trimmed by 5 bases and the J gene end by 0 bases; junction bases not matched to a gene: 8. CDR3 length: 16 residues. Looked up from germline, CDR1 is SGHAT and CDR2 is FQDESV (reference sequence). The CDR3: CASSPRQGGLSYEQYF. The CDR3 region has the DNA TGTGCCAGCAGCCCACGACAGGGGGGCCTCTCCTACGAGCAGTACTTC.

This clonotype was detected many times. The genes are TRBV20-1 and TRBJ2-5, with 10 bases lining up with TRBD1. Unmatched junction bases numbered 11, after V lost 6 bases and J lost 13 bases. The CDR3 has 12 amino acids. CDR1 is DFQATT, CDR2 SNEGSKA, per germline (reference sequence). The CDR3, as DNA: TGCAGTGCCTGGACAGGGGGTGATGTAGGGTACTTC. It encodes CSAWTGGDVGYF.

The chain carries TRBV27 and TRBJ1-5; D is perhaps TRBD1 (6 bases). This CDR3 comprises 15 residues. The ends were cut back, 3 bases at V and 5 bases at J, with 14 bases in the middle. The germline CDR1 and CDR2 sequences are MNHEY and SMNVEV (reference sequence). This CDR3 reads CASSFRDNKDQPQHF. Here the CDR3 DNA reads TGTGCCAGCAGTTTCCGGGACAACAAAGATCAGCCCCAGCATTTT.

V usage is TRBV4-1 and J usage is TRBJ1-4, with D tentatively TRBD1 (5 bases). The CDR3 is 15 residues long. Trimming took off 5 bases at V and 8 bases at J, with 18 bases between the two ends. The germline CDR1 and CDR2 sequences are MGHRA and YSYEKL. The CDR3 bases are TGCGCCAGCAGCGTATCCGGGACCTGGGAGGAAAAACTGTTTTTT. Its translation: CASSVSGTWEEKLFF.

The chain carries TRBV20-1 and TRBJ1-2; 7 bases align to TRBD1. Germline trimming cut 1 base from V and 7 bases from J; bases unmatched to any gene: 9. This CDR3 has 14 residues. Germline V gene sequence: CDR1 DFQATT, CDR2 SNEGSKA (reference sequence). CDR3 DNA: TGCAGTGCTAGAGCGGACAGGTTAGGTGCTGGCTACACCTTC. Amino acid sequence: CSARADRLGAGYTF.

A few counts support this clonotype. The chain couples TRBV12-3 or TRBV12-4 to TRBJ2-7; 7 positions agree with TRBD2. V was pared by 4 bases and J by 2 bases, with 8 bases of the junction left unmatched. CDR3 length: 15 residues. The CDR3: CASSSLGGTAYEQYF. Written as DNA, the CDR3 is TGTGCCAGCAGTTCCTTGGGGGGGACGGCCTACGAGCAGTACTTC.

CDR3 sequence (DNA): TGCAGTGCCCCCAGGACTAGCGGGGCCATCCAAGAGACCCAGTACTTC. Its protein product is CSAPRTSGAIQETQYF. The V gene is TRBV20-1, the J gene TRBJ2-5; TRBD2 agrees at 12 bases. The V and J ends lost 6 bases and 1 base, in that order; junction bases with no gene match: 9. The germline gives CDR1 DFQATT, CDR2 SNEGSKA (reference sequence). The length of the CDR3 is 16 residues.

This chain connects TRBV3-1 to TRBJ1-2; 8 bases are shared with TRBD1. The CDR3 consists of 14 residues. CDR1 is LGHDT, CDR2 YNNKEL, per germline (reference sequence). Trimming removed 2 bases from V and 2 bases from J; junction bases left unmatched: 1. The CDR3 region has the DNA TGTGCCAGCAGCCAACAGGGGGCGAACTATGGCTACACCTTC. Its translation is CASSQQGANYGYTF.

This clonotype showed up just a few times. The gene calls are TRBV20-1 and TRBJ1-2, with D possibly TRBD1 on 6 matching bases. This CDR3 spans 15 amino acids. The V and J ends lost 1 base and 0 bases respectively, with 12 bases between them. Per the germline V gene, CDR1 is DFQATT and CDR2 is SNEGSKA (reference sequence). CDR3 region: CSARVYGGPNYGYTF. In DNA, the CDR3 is TGCAGTGCTAGAGTATACGGGGGGCCTAACTATGGCTACACCTTC.

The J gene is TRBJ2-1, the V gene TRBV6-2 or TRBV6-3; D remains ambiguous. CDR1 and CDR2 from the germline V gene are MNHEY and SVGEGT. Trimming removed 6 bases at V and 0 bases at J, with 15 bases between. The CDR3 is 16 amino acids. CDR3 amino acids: CASRHRASISYNEQFF. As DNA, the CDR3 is TGTGCCAGCAGGCACCGGGCTTCTATCTCCTACAATGAGCAGTTCTTC.

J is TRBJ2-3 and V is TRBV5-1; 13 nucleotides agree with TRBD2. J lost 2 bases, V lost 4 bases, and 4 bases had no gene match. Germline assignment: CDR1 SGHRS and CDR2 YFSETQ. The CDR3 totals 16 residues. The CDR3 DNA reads TGCGCCAGCAGCCCGACTAGCGGGGGGCCCACAGATACGCAGTATTTT. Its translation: CASSPTSGGPTDTQYF.

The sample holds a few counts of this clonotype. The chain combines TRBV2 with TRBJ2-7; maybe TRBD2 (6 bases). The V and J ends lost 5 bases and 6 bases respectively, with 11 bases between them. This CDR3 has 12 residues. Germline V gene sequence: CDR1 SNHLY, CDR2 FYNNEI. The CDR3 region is CASSPWGVEQYF. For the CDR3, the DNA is TGTGCCAGCAGTCCGTGGGGGGTCGAGCAGTACTTC.

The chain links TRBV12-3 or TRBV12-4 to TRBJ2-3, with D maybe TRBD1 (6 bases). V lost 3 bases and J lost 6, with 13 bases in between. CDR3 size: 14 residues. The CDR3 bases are TGTGCCAGCAGTTTCGGGCAAAGGGGGGATACGCAGTATTTT. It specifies CASSFGQRGDTQYF.

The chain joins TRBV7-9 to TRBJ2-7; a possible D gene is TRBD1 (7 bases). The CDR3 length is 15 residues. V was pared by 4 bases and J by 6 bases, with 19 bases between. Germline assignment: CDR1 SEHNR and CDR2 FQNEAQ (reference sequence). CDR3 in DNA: TGTGCCAGCAGCTCCGACAGGGACTTTAGGGGCGAGCAGTACTTC. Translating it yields CASSSDRDFRGEQYF.

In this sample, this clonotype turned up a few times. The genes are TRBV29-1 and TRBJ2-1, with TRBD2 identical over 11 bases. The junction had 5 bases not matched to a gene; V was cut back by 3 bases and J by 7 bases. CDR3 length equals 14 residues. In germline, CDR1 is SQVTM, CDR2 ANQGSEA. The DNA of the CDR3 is TGCAGCGTTGATGCGCTAGCGGGGGGAAATGAGCAGTTCTTC. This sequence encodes CSVDALAGGNEQFF.

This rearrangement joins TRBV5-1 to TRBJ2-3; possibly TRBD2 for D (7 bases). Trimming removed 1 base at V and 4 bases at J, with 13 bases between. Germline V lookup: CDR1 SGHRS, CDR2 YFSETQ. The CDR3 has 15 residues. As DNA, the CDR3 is TGCGCCAGCAGCTTGTGGGGGGGCCAGCCAGATACGCAGTATTTT. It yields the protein CASSLWGGQPDTQYF.

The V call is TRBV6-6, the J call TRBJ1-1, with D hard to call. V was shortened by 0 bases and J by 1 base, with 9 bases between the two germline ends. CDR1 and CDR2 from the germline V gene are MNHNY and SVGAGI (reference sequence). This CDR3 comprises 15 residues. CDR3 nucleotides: TGTGCCAGCAGTTACTCATCGAACCCGAACACTGAAGCTTTCTTT. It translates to CASSYSSNPNTEAFF.

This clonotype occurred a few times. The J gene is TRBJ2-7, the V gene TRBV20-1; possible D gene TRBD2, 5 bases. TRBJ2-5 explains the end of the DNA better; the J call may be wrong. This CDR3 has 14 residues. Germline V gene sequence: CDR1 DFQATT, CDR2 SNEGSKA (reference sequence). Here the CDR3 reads CSASIYSLRGTQYF. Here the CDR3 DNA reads TGCAGTGCTAGCATATACTCTCTCCGGGGGACCCAGTACTTC.

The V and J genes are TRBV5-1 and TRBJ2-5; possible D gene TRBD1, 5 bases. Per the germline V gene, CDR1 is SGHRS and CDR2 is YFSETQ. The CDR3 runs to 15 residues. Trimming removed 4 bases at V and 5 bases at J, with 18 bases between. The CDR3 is CASSTDTPNLETQYF. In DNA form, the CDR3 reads TGCGCCAGCAGCACGGACACTCCGAACTTGGAGACCCAGTACTTC.

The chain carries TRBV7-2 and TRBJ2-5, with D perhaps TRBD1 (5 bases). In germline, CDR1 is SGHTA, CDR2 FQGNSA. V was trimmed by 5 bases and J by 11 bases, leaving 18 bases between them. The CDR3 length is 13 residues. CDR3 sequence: CASSRGTDNEQYF. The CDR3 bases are TGTGCCAGCAGCCGAGGTACGGACAATGAGCAGTACTTC.